The 9 T cell receptor beta chains below come from one sample, sequenced in a study of cytomegalovirus exposure and HLA in healthy donors. Primers for the PCR totalled 60 Vbeta and 13 Jbeta. Data came from immunoSEQ multiplex PCR; TCRdb stores just in-frame clones and leaves some out. The sample holds 60,000 to 80,000 clones, 70% to 85% seen once. Sequences were obtained from PBMCs. These receptors came from a woman in her twenties or thirties in good health and CMV-seronegative.

This clone was counted a few times. The CDR3 DNA is TGTGCCTGGGATGATATTCCGGGACAGGGCTACGAGCAGTACTTC. Translating it yields CAWDDIPGQGYEQYF. The chain has TRBV30 and TRBJ2-7; 9 bases match TRBD1. The CDR3 contains 15 residues. V trimming: 5 bases; J trimming: 3 bases; junction bases outside the gene matches: 11. Germline CDR1 and CDR2: GTSNPN and SVGIG (reference sequence).

This chain links TRBV6-6 with TRBJ1-1; tentative D call: TRBD1 (5 bases). V lost 7 bases and J 4 bases, leaving 7 bases between the germline ends. The CDR3 covers 11 residues. Looked up from germline, CDR1 is MNHNY and CDR2 is SVGAGI (reference sequence). The CDR3 is CASMGGTEAFF. Here the CDR3 DNA reads TGTGCCAGCATGGGGGGCACTGAAGCTTTCTTT.

This chain uses TRBV30 with TRBJ1-2; D possibly corresponds to TRBD1 (5 bases). Germline V gene sequence: CDR1 GTSNPN, CDR2 SVGIG (reference sequence). Trimming took 7 bases from V and 7 from J, leaving 13 bases between them. This CDR3 comprises 11 residues. The CDR3 sequence: CASYAGPGYTF. CDR3 bases: TGTGCCTCTTATGCAGGGCCTGGCTACACCTTC.

This clone was seen once. The chain joins TRBV10-3 to TRBJ1-2, with D unresolved. V lost 3 bases to trimming and J lost 2 bases, with 10 bases between them. CDR1 and CDR2 from the germline V gene are ENHRY and SYGVKD. CDR3 length: 14 amino acids. The CDR3 coding sequence is TGTGCCATCAGTGATTTAGACTTAAACTATGGCTACACCTTC. This encodes CAISDLDLNYGYTF.

Points on this clone: The junction and the germline gene differ at one end; a read error may be behind it. The chain joins TRBV7-9 to TRBJ2-7; 7 positions agree with TRBD2. The CDR3 consists of 15 residues. Germline V gives CDR1 SEHNR, CDR2 FQNEAQ (reference sequence). CDR3: CSSSLGGGGPYEQYF. The CDR3 DNA is TGTTCCAGCAGCTTAGGTGGGGGGGGACCCTACGAGCAGTACTTC.

V usage is TRBV7-9 and J usage is TRBJ2-7, with TRBD1 matching over 9 bases. V lost 1 base to trimming and J lost 5 bases; unmatched junction nucleotides: 3. The V gene's germline CDR1 is SEHNR and CDR2 FQNEAQ (reference sequence). This CDR3 contains 14 residues. The CDR3 region is CASSLDRQGDEQYV. DNA of the CDR3: TGTGCCAGCAGCTTAGATCGACAGGGGGACGAGCAGTACGTC.

The chain employs TRBV4-2 and TRBJ2-1, with 12 bases aligning to TRBD2. Germline V gene lookup returns CDR1 LGHNA and CDR2 YNFKEQ. Trimming removed 0 bases from V and 2 bases from J; junction bases left unmatched: 5. The CDR3 is 18 residues long. Here the CDR3 DNA reads TGTGCCAGCAGCCAAGATAGGAGGACTAGCGGGACCTACAATGAGCAGTTCTTC. Its protein is CASSQDRRTSGTYNEQFF.

V gene TRBV4-3 combines with J gene TRBJ2-7; 9 nucleotides agree with TRBD1. Trimming at V came to 0 bases and at J to 6 bases, leaving 6 bases not matched to a gene. This CDR3 spans 15 amino acids. The germline CDR1 and CDR2 sequences are LGHNA and YSLEER. In DNA form, the CDR3 reads TGCGCCAGCAGCCAAGACACCGGGACAGGGAGCGAGCAGTACTTC. Amino acid sequence: CASSQDTGTGSEQYF.

The count of this clone is one. This chain links TRBV4-2 with TRBJ2-1, with 14 bases aligning to TRBD2. V was clipped by 4 bases and J by 5 bases; unmatched bases: 7. This CDR3 spans 17 amino acids. Per the germline V gene, CDR1 is LGHNA and CDR2 is YNFKEQ. CDR3 residues: CASSLGLTSGRDNEQFF. In DNA, the CDR3 is TGTGCCAGCAGCCTCGGCCTGACTAGCGGGAGGGACAATGAGCAGTTCTTC.